These T cell receptor beta chains were read from a single sample in a study of shared clonotypes between healthy human individuals. Data came from immunoSEQ multiplex PCR; TCRdb stores just in-frame clones and leaves some out. Here the sample spans 560,000 or so clones, about 96% being singletons. The sample comprised naive CD8+ T cells sorted from blood. These receptors were obtained from a woman aged 30 to 39 in good health. CDR3s include the opening cysteine and the closing phenylalanine or tryptophan. A D gene is named only where the DNA matches it firmly. The listing skips clone size in some rows; elsewhere it reads once, few, many or a size class.

clone_size	v_call	j_call	d_call	cdr3_nt	cdr3_aa
-	TRBV27	TRBJ2-7	TRBD2	TGTGCCAGAGACCCTGCCGTGCTAGCGGGTTCCTACGAGCAGTACTTC	CARDPAVLAGSYEQYF
-	TRBV27	TRBJ2-1	TRBD2	TGTGCCAGCGGACTAGCGGTGTACAATGAGCAGTTCTTC	CASGLAVYNEQFF
-	TRBV29-1	TRBJ2-7	-	TGCAGCGTGAAAAGCGACGAGCAGTACTTC	CSVKSDEQYF
-	TRBV2	TRBJ1-1	-	TGTGCCAGCAGTGAAGGAGGGATGCCTTACACTGAAGCTTTCTTT	CASSEGGMPYTEAFF
-	TRBV14	TRBJ2-7	TRBD1	TGTGCCAGCAGCCAAGTAACAGGGGACGAGCAGTACTTC	CASSQVTGDEQYF
-	TRBV5-5	TRBJ1-1	TRBD1	TGTGCCAGCACCAACTTTTACGGGACAGACGAAGCTTTCTTT	CASTNFYGTDEAFF
-	TRBV2	TRBJ2-3	TRBD2	TGTGCCAGCAGGGAAAAACTAGCGGACCTCACAGATACGCAGTATTTT	CASREKLADLTDTQYF
-	TRBV7-9	TRBJ2-3	-	TGTGCCAGCAGCTTATGGGCAACCCCTAAAACAGATACGCAGTATTTT	CASSLWATPKTDTQYF
once	TRBV11-2	TRBJ2-1	TRBD2	TGTGCCAGCAGCTTAGGAGCTAGCGGGAGGAGGAGCAATGAGCAGTTCTTC	CASSLGASGRRSNEQFF
-	TRBV13	TRBJ2-3	-	TGTGCCAGCAGCTCGGAGAGCACAGATACGCAGTATTTT	CASSSESTDTQYF
-	TRBV5-4	TRBJ2-5	-	TGTGCCAGCAGCTTGGAAAGTCAAGAGACCCAGTACTTC	CASSLESQETQYF
-	TRBV28	TRBJ1-1	-	TGTGCCAGCAGTTTACCCCCCCCTGAGGTAAGGGGCCATAACACTGAAGCTTTCTTT	CASSLPPPEVRGHNTEAFF
-	TRBV14	TRBJ2-7	-	TGTGCCAGCAGCCAAGTTGGGTCGGCGGTCCACGAGCAGTACTTC	CASSQVGSAVHEQYF
-	TRBV30	TRBJ2-2	-	TGTGCCTTTTTACCCGACACCGGGGAGCTGTTTTTT	CAFLPDTGELFF
-	TRBV5-4	TRBJ2-3	-	TGTGCCAGCAGCTTAGACGGGCGAGGGCAGTATTTT	CASSLDGRGQYF
-	TRBV27	TRBJ1-2	TRBD1	TGTGCCAGCAGTTTGGTGGCAGGGGGTGGCTACACCTTC	CASSLVAGGGYTF
-	TRBV10-2	TRBJ2-5	-	TGCGCCAGCAGTGAGGCAGGAAACCAAGAGACCCAGTACTTC	CASSEAGNQETQYF
-	TRBV28	TRBJ2-7	-	TGTGCCAGCAGTTTTGGGCAGGGTGGCTACGAGCAGTACTTC	CASSFGQGGYEQYF
once	TRBV29-1	TRBJ2-7	TRBD2	TGCAGCGTCCCTAGCGGGAGCTCCTACGAGCAGTACTTC	CSVPSGSSYEQYF
-	TRBV5-1	TRBJ2-7	-	TGCGCCAGCAACGGGGGACACCATTACGAGCAGTACTTC	CASNGGHHYEQYF
-	TRBV5-6	TRBJ2-7	TRBD1	TGTGCCAGCAGCCCAACTGGACAGGGCACCTACGAGCAGTACTTC	CASSPTGQGTYEQYF
-	TRBV10-3	TRBJ2-6	-	TGTGCCATCAGTGAGTCGCTAAGCTCTGGGGCCAACGTCCTGACTTTC	CAISESLSSGANVLTF
-	TRBV4-1	TRBJ2-4	-	TGCGCCAGCAGCCAGGAGCCGGCCAAAAACATTCAGTACTTC	CASSQEPAKNIQYF
-	TRBV28	TRBJ1-1	TRBD1	TGTGCCAGCAGTCAACCCAGGGCAGGGGGCCCTGAAGCTTTCTTT	CASSQPRAGGPEAFF
-	TRBV19	TRBJ2-5	-	TGTGCCAGTGGCATCCCCAATCAGGGGCAAGAGACCCAGTACTTC	CASGIPNQGQETQYF
-	TRBV27	TRBJ2-1	-	TGTGCCAGCAGTTTAAGCCTAATCTACAATGAGCAGTTCTTC	CASSLSLIYNEQFF
-	TRBV28	TRBJ2-7	TRBD2	TGTGCCAGCAGTCTAGGCGCTAGCGGGATTTACGAGCAGTACTTC	CASSLGASGIYEQYF
once	TRBV7-9	TRBJ2-3	TRBD2	TGTGCCAGCAGCACCTCGGGCGGGAGGGCCCCCACAGATACGCAGTATTTT	CASSTSGGRAPTDTQYF
-	TRBV28	TRBJ1-3	TRBD1	TGTGCCAGCAATAGGGGACAGGGTGGGAGAAACACCATATATTTT	CASNRGQGGRNTIYF
-	TRBV28	TRBJ2-1	-	TGTGCCAGCAGTTTACTCTCCGGTCTGTTGTACAATGAGCAGTTCTTC	CASSLLSGLLYNEQFF